These T cell receptor beta chains were read from a single sample in a study of tissue T cells after allogeneic stem cell transplantation. Data came from immunoSEQ multiplex PCR; TCRdb stores just in-frame clones and leaves some out. The table shows under 7,500 clones, with roughly 60% occurring only once. The sequencing used duodenum tissue, collected at autopsy. These TCRs come from a female donor of 60 years or more with lung cancer. Each CDR3 is given with its conserved first and last residue. D genes are given only for firm matches. Rows give clone size only sometimes, using once, few, many, or a class for an expanded clone.

CDR3 DNA: TGTGCCAGCAGCCATGGACTAGCGGATTCCTACGAGCAGTACTTC; CDR3 protein: CASSHGLADSYEQYF; clone size: .; V gene: TRBV4-2; J gene: TRBJ2-7; D gene: TRBD2
CDR3 DNA: TGTGCCAGCAGCTTAGGGTTTGGCGGGGGGGCGGAGACCCAGTACTTC; CDR3 protein: CASSLGFGGGAETQYF; clone size: few; V gene: TRBV7-2; J gene: TRBJ2-5; D gene: TRBD2
CDR3 DNA: TGCAGCGTGTGTGTGTCTACGGGGTACTATGGCTACACCTTC; CDR3 protein: CSVCVSTGYYGYTF; clone size: .; V gene: TRBV29-1; J gene: TRBJ1-2; D gene: .
CDR3 DNA: TGTGCCAGCAGCAAAGTCCCCTTTAGGACAAGGCCCTCCTACGAGCAGTACTTC; CDR3 protein: CASSKVPFRTRPSYEQYF; clone size: .; V gene: TRBV21-1; J gene: TRBJ2-7; D gene: .
CDR3 DNA: TGTGCCAGCAGCCAAGTGCTAGCGGAGTACAATGAGCAGTTCTTC; CDR3 protein: CASSQVLAEYNEQFF; clone size: .; V gene: TRBV3-1/TRBV3-2; J gene: TRBJ2-1; D gene: TRBD2
CDR3 DNA: TGTGCCAGTAGTATATCAGGGGTCGTGGCAACTAATGAAAAACTGTTTTTT; CDR3 protein: CASSISGVVATNEKLFF; clone size: few; V gene: TRBV19; J gene: TRBJ1-4; D gene: .
CDR3 DNA: TGTGCCAGCAGCTTAGGTGGGACTCCAGAAAAACTGTTTTTT; CDR3 protein: CASSLGGTPEKLFF; clone size: few; V gene: TRBV7-2; J gene: TRBJ1-4; D gene: .
CDR3 DNA: TGCAGCGTTGATCACTGGGGGGGAGATACGCAGTATTTT; CDR3 protein: CSVDHWGGDTQYF; clone size: .; V gene: TRBV29-1; J gene: TRBJ2-3; D gene: TRBD2
CDR3 DNA: TGTGCCAGCAGACCCCGGGGACAGGGAAATTCACCCCTCCACTTT; CDR3 protein: CASRPRGQGNSPLHF; clone size: few; V gene: TRBV6-5; J gene: TRBJ1-6; D gene: TRBD1
CDR3 DNA: TGTGCCAGCAACCTGGCTTTTGGGACTAGCCTGTACAATGAGCAGTTCTTC; CDR3 protein: CASNLAFGTSLYNEQFF; clone size: .; V gene: TRBV4-2; J gene: TRBJ2-1; D gene: TRBD2
CDR3 DNA: TGCGCCAGCAGCCAAGCCCCCCCCAGCGGGGTAAATAATGAAAAACTGTTTTTT; CDR3 protein: CASSQAPPSGVNNEKLFF; clone size: .; V gene: TRBV4-3; J gene: TRBJ1-4; D gene: .
CDR3 DNA: TGTGCCAGCAGCTTAATGGCGGGAACTGAAGCTTTCTTT; CDR3 protein: CASSLMAGTEAFF; clone size: .; V gene: TRBV7-2; J gene: TRBJ1-1; D gene: .
CDR3 DNA: TGCAGCGTTCGTTTCCGGGACTATGGCTACACCTTC; CDR3 protein: CSVRFRDYGYTF; clone size: .; V gene: TRBV29-1; J gene: TRBJ1-2; D gene: .
CDR3 DNA: TGTGCCAGTAGTGAACGAGGACAGGGCAGCGAGCAGTACTTC; CDR3 protein: CASSERGQGSEQYF; clone size: .; V gene: TRBV19; J gene: TRBJ2-7; D gene: TRBD1
CDR3 DNA: TGCACCAGCAGCCAAGGGGCTCCTAGCGGGAGGAGGAAGATTAGCCAAAACATTCAGTACTTC; CDR3 protein: CTSSQGAPSGRRKISQNIQYF; clone size: .; V gene: TRBV1; J gene: TRBJ2-4; D gene: .
CDR3 DNA: TGTGCCAGCAACTTACAGGGGGCGAGGGGCAAGCAGTACTTC; CDR3 protein: CASNLQGARGKQYF; clone size: .; V gene: TRBV27; J gene: TRBJ2-7; D gene: TRBD1
CDR3 DNA: TGTGCCAGCAGCCGAGGGGTAGGGACAGGCCTTGACACCTTC; CDR3 protein: CASSRGVGTGLDTF; clone size: medium-sized; V gene: TRBV14; J gene: TRBJ1-2; D gene: TRBD1
CDR3 DNA: TGTGCCAGCAGTGATGAAAGCTCAGATACGCAGTATTTT; CDR3 protein: CASSDESSDTQYF; clone size: medium-sized; V gene: TRBV2; J gene: TRBJ2-3; D gene: .
CDR3 DNA: TGTGCCAGCAGCTTAGTCCTAGCGGGGGCCACAGATACGCAGTATTTT; CDR3 protein: CASSLVLAGATDTQYF; clone size: .; V gene: TRBV7-2; J gene: TRBJ2-3; D gene: TRBD2
CDR3 DNA: TGCGCCAGCAGCCCCGACTCGACCTCCACAGATACGCAGTATTTT; CDR3 protein: CASSPDSTSTDTQYF; clone size: .; V gene: TRBV5-1; J gene: TRBJ2-3; D gene: .
CDR3 DNA: TGTGCCAGCTCACTTACTATAGGGGGCAACACTGAAGCTTTCTTT; CDR3 protein: CASSLTIGGNTEAFF; clone size: once; V gene: TRBV18; J gene: TRBJ1-1; D gene: TRBD1
CDR3 DNA: TGCGCCAGCAGCGGACAGGGGACAGATACGCAGTATTTT; CDR3 protein: CASSGQGTDTQYF; clone size: .; V gene: TRBV5-1; J gene: TRBJ2-3; D gene: TRBD1
CDR3 DNA: TGCAGCGGTGGACTAGCGGGGGGACCCACAGATACGCAGTATTTT; CDR3 protein: CSGGLAGGPTDTQYF; clone size: .; V gene: TRBV29-1; J gene: TRBJ2-3; D gene: TRBD2
CDR3 DNA: TGTGCCAGCAGCTTGACCGGGACACTCGAGGGGGAGCAGTACTTC; CDR3 protein: CASSLTGTLEGEQYF; clone size: few; V gene: TRBV7-3; J gene: TRBJ2-7; D gene: .
CDR3 DNA: TGTGCCACCAGCAGAGGCCGGACTAGCGCCTCCATGTTAGAGACCCAGTACTTC; CDR3 protein: CATSRGRTSASMLETQYF; clone size: .; V gene: TRBV15; J gene: TRBJ2-5; D gene: TRBD2
CDR3 DNA: TGCGCCAGCAGCTCAACCCCGGGAGGCTCCTACAATGAGCAGTTCTTC; CDR3 protein: CASSSTPGGSYNEQFF; clone size: .; V gene: TRBV5-1; J gene: TRBJ2-1; D gene: TRBD2
CDR3 DNA: TGCGCCAGCAGCTTGAGTTTGACAGGGAACACTGAAGCTTTCTTT; CDR3 protein: CASSLSLTGNTEAFF; clone size: .; V gene: TRBV5-1; J gene: TRBJ1-1; D gene: .
CDR3 DNA: TGTGCCAGCTCACCTGACGGACACCGGATGTCGGCGGACCAAGAGACCCAGTACTTC; CDR3 protein: CASSPDGHRMSADQETQYF; clone size: few; V gene: TRBV18; J gene: TRBJ2-5; D gene: .
CDR3 DNA: TGTGCCAGTAGTCCCCAGGGACAGGGTACCTACGAGCAGTACTTC; CDR3 protein: CASSPQGQGTYEQYF; clone size: once; V gene: TRBV19; J gene: TRBJ2-7; D gene: TRBD1
CDR3 DNA: TGTGCCAGCAGCTTTTTGGAACACACTGAAGCTTTCTTT; CDR3 protein: CASSFLEHTEAFF; clone size: medium-sized; V gene: TRBV11-2; J gene: TRBJ1-1; D gene: .
CDR3 DNA: TGCGCCAGCAGTCAATCGACGGGACAGAGCTCCTACGAGCAGTACTTC; CDR3 protein: CASSQSTGQSSYEQYF; clone size: .; V gene: TRBV23-1; J gene: TRBJ2-7; D gene: TRBD1
CDR3 DNA: TGCGCCAGCAGCTTGATGCCCCTTACGAACACCGGGGAGCTGTTTTTT; CDR3 protein: CASSLMPLTNTGELFF; clone size: medium-sized; V gene: TRBV5-1; J gene: TRBJ2-2; D gene: .
CDR3 DNA: TGTGCCACCAGTCTCGGGGGGAACACCGGGGAGCTGTTTTTT; CDR3 protein: CATSLGGNTGELFF; clone size: .; V gene: TRBV24-1; J gene: TRBJ2-2; D gene: .
CDR3 DNA: TGTGCCAGCAGCCAAGATGGCCCACTAGGCCAGAGAGATACGCAGTATTTT; CDR3 protein: CASSQDGPLGQRDTQYF; clone size: .; V gene: TRBV3-1/TRBV3-2; J gene: TRBJ2-3; D gene: .
CDR3 DNA: TGTGCCAGCTCGCTAGCGGGAGGGAGCACAGATACGCAGTATTTT; CDR3 protein: CASSLAGGSTDTQYF; clone size: .; V gene: TRBV18; J gene: TRBJ2-3; D gene: TRBD2
CDR3 DNA: TGCGCCAGCAGCTCGCAGGGGAGGCAAGAGACCCAGTACTTC; CDR3 protein: CASSSQGRQETQYF; clone size: .; V gene: TRBV5-1; J gene: TRBJ2-5; D gene: .
CDR3 DNA: TGTGCCAGCAGCTTAATCCCCTCAACAGATACGCAGTATTTT; CDR3 protein: CASSLIPSTDTQYF; clone size: .; V gene: TRBV7-3; J gene: TRBJ2-3; D gene: .
CDR3 DNA: TGTGCCTGGAGTAGGGGACGCAAGAACACTGAAGCTTTCTTT; CDR3 protein: CAWSRGRKNTEAFF; clone size: .; V gene: TRBV30; J gene: TRBJ1-1; D gene: .
CDR3 DNA: TGTGCCAGTACGGACAGGGGGCCCGGAGGCACTGAAGCTTTCTTT; CDR3 protein: CASTDRGPGGTEAFF; clone size: .; V gene: TRBV19; J gene: TRBJ1-1; D gene: TRBD1
CDR3 DNA: TGTGCCAGCAGGAGGACAGGGGATCAGCCCCAGCATTTT; CDR3 protein: CASRRTGDQPQHF; clone size: .; V gene: TRBV12-3/TRBV12-4; J gene: TRBJ1-5; D gene: TRBD1
CDR3 DNA: TGTGCCAGCTCACCACCGGAGGCATTTGAAAAACTGTTTTTT; CDR3 protein: CASSPPEAFEKLFF; clone size: few; V gene: TRBV18; J gene: TRBJ1-4; D gene: .
CDR3 DNA: TGTGCCAGAAGCTTGGGTCCCCAGGAGAACTATGGCTACACCTTC; CDR3 protein: CARSLGPQENYGYTF; clone size: .; V gene: TRBV5-3; J gene: TRBJ1-2; D gene: .
CDR3 DNA: TGTGCCACCAGTGATTACACTAGCGGGAGAGGGTATGAGCAGTTCTTC; CDR3 protein: CATSDYTSGRGYEQFF; clone size: .; V gene: TRBV24-1; J gene: TRBJ2-1; D gene: TRBD2
CDR3 DNA: TGCGCCAGCAGCCAAGATTGGAGCGGGGGGGCTGGAGATACGCAGTATTTT; CDR3 protein: CASSQDWSGGAGDTQYF; clone size: .; V gene: TRBV4-1; J gene: TRBJ2-3; D gene: TRBD2
CDR3 DNA: TGCGCCAGCAGCACGATGGACAGCAATAATTCACCCCTCCACTTT; CDR3 protein: CASSTMDSNNSPLHF; clone size: medium-sized; V gene: TRBV5-1; J gene: TRBJ1-6; D gene: .
CDR3 DNA: TGCAGCCTGGATCAGAATGGCTACACCTTC; CDR3 protein: CSLDQNGYTF; clone size: once; V gene: TRBV29-1; J gene: TRBJ1-2; D gene: .
CDR3 DNA: TGTGCCAGCAGTCAGGCGTTGGGCGCGGGGGAGACCCAGTACTTC; CDR3 protein: CASSQALGAGETQYF; clone size: few; V gene: TRBV6-5; J gene: TRBJ2-5; D gene: .
CDR3 DNA: TGTGCCAGCAGTTTTCGCGACAGGCTCAACTATGGCTACACCTTC; CDR3 protein: CASSFRDRLNYGYTF; clone size: .; V gene: TRBV27; J gene: TRBJ1-2; D gene: .
CDR3 DNA: TGTGCCAGCAGCCAAGATTTTGGGGTGACTGAAGCTTTCTTT; CDR3 protein: CASSQDFGVTEAFF; clone size: .; V gene: TRBV4-2; J gene: TRBJ1-1; D gene: .